Sequencing of this T cell receptor beta chain was carried out in a study of T cells in tuberculosis. Study information: The T cells targeted glucose monomycolate, a mycobacterial lipid, via CD1B.

Stated time point: new active TB diagnosis, blood taken before or within 7 days of starting treatment. HIV-seronegative South African adults aged 18 years or older had newly diagnosed active tuberculosis. Unsorted cryopreserved PBMC were sequenced, averaging around 99,000 T cells per clinical donor. Trimming took 5 bases from V and 5 from J, leaving 7 bases between them. Per the germline V gene, CDR1 is LNHNV and CDR2 is YYDKDF (reference sequence). CDR3 length: 11 amino acids. Here immunoSEQ multiplex PCR was the method, and the copy in TCRdb shows in-frame clones only, minus some. The sample gives approximately 53,000 clones, 90% to 95% of which show up once; 1.4% to 1.5% is in the top ten.

This TCR was sampled from an adult with tuberculosis. The sample in question was PBMCs, obtained at tuberculosis diagnosis. The chain links TRBV15 to TRBJ2-7, with D unclear. The CDR3 reads CATSDLNEQYF. DNA of the CDR3: TGTGCCACCAGCGACTTGAACGAGCAGTACTTC.